This T cell receptor beta chain was captured in a study of early T cells in non-severe SARS-CoV-2 infection. This clonotype appeared many times. Germline V gene data show CDR1 as DFQATT and CDR2 as SNEGSKA (reference sequence). The CDR3 consists of 11 residues. Trimming pared 0 bases from V and 3 bases from J, leaving 3 bases between. TCRdb itself ran the 5' RACE reads through MiXCR, one entry per CDR3 protein. The table shows about 77,000 distinct CDR3 sequences, with 7.5% to 10% occurring only once. The chain employs TRBV20-1 and TRBJ2-7; D is unclear. Material: whole blood. The sequence was collected from an adult who was a healthcare worker with PCR-confirmed SARS-CoV-2 infection or an uninfected control (not recorded which). CDR3 sequence (DNA): TGCAGTGCTAGAGATGTCTACGAGCAGTACTTC. Amino acids: CSARDVYEQYF.